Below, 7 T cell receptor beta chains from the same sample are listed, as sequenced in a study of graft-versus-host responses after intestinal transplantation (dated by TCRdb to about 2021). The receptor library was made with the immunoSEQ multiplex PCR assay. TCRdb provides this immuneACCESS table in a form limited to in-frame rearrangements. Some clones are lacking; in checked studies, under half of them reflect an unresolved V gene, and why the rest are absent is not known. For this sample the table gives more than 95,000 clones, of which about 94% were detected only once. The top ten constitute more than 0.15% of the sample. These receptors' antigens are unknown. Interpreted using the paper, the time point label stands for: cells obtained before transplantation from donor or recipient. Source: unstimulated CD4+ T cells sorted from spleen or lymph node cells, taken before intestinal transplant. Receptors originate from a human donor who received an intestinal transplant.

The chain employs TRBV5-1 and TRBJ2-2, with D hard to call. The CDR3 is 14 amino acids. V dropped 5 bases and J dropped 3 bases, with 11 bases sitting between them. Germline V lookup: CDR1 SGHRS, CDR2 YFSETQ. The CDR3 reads CASRRRQDTGELFF. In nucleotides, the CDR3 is TGCGCCAGCAGACGTAGACAAGACACCGGGGAGCTGTTTTTT.

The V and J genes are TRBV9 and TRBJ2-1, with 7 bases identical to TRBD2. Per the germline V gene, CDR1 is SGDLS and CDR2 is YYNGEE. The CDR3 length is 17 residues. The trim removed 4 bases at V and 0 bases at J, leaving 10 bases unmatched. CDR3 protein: CASSPLGGSFSYNEQFF. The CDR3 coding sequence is TGTGCCAGCAGCCCACTGGGCGGGAGCTTCTCCTACAATGAGCAGTTCTTC.

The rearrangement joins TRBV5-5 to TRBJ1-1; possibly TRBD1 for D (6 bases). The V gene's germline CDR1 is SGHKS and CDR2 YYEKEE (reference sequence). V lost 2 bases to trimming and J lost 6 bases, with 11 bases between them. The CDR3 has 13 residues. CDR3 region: CASSFLGGSEAFF. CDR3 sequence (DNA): TGTGCCAGCAGCTTCCTTGGGGGCTCTGAAGCTTTCTTT.

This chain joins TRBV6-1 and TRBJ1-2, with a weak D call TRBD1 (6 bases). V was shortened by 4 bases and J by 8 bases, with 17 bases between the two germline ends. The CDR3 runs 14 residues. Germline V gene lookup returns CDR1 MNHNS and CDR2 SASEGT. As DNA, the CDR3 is TGTGCCAGCAGTGTTGACAGGCCCTCGATGGGCTACACCTTC. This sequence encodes CASSVDRPSMGYTF.

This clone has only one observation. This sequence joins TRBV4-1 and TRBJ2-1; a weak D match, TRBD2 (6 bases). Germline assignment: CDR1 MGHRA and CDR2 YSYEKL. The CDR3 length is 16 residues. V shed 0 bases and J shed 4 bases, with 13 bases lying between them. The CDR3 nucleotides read TGCGCCAGCAGCCAAGATCTCCGGGAGAGGTACAATGAGCAGTTCTTC. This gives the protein CASSQDLRERYNEQFF.

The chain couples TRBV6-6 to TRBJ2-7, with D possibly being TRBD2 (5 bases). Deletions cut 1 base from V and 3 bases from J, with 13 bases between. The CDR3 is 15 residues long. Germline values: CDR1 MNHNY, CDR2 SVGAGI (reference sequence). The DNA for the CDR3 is TGTGCCAGCAGTTACTTGGCGGGCGCATACTACGAGCAGTACTTC. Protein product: CASSYLAGAYYEQYF.

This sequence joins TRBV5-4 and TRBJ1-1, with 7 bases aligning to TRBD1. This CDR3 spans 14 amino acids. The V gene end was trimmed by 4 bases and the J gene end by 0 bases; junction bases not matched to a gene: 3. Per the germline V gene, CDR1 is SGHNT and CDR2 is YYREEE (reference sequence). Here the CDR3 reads CASSQGQMNTEAFF. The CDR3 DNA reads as TGTGCCAGCAGCCAGGGACAGATGAACACTGAAGCTTTCTTT. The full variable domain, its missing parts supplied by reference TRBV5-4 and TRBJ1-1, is ETGVTQSPTHLIKTRGQQVTLRCSSQSGHNTVSWYQQALGQGPQFIFQYYREEENGRGNFPPRFSGLQFPNYSSELNVNALELDDSALYLCASSQGQMNTEAFFGQGTRLTVV.